These 21 T cell receptor beta chains were sequenced from one sample in a study of shared clonotypes between healthy human individuals. Naive CD8 cells, CD45RO-negative and positively selected for CCR7, excluded terminally differentiated effector memory CD45RA+ cells. This table comes from immunoSEQ multiplex PCR, and its TCRdb copy is limited to in-frame clones, with some not included. Seen here are about 2 million clones, around 96% observed once, and the top ten hold 1.2%. Sequencing input: naive CD8+ T cells sorted from blood. Receptors originate from a young man in good health.

V gene TRBV2 combines with J gene TRBJ2-1; 8 nucleotides match TRBD2. The CDR3 has 14 amino acids. The germline CDR1 and CDR2 sequences are SNHLY and FYNNEI. The ends lost 10 bases at V and 1 base at J; junction bases unmatched: 6. The CDR3 spells CATSTSGSYNEQFF. For the CDR3, the DNA is TGTGCCACCTCTACTAGCGGATCCTACAATGAGCAGTTCTTC. The full variable domain, its missing parts supplied by reference TRBV2 and TRBJ2-1, is EPEVTQTPSHQVTQMGQEVILRCVPISNHLYFYWYRQILGQKVEFLVSFYNNEISEKSEIFDDQFSVERPDGSNFTLKIRSTKLEDSAMYFCATSTSGSYNEQFFGPGTRLTVL.

About this clone itself: Other DNA sequences of this sample code for an identical CDR3. The gene calls are TRBV11-2 and TRBJ2-5; D gene uncertain. The germline V and J ends were trimmed by 5 bases and 4 bases, with 5 bases remaining between them. Germline assignment: CDR1 SGHAT and CDR2 FQNNGV. The CDR3 sequence is 11 residues long. The CDR3 reads CASSRSETQYF. CDR3 nucleotides: TGTGCCAGCAGCCGCTCAGAGACCCAGTACTTC.

This chain joins TRBV6-5 and TRBJ2-7; the D gene is possibly TRBD2 (5 bases). Per germline, CDR1 MNHEY and CDR2 SVGAGI. Trimming left V 4 bases short and J 3 bases short, with 10 bases between. CDR3 size: 13 residues. The CDR3 DNA is TGTGCCAGCAGTTGGACGGAGGACTACGAGCAGTACTTC. Its protein is CASSWTEDYEQYF.

The chain joins TRBV6-5 to TRBJ2-7, with D possibly matching TRBD1 (5 bases). The germline V gene encodes CDR1 MNHEY and CDR2 SVGAGI. V was cut by 7 bases and J by 2 bases, with 9 bases left in between. The CDR3 covers 12 residues. CDR3 in DNA: TGTGCCAGCATGCAGGGCCCCTACGAGCAGTACTTC. Protein sequence: CASMQGPYEQYF.

CDR3 sequence reads: CASSEDTRVAGEFRQETQYF. The CDR3 nucleotides are TGTGCCAGCAGTGAAGATACTAGGGTAGCGGGAGAATTTAGGCAAGAGACCCAGTACTTC. The V and J genes are TRBV6-1 and TRBJ2-5, with 9 positions matching TRBD2. V gave up 1 base and J gave up 2 bases; unmatched junction bases: 17. Per germline, CDR1 MNHNS and CDR2 SASEGT. The CDR3 consists of 20 residues.

The V gene is TRBV4-1, the J gene TRBJ2-7; 9 bases agree with TRBD1. Per germline, CDR1 MGHRA and CDR2 YSYEKL. V shed 0 bases and J 7 bases; nucleotides not matched to a gene: 10. This CDR3 is 16 amino acids long. CDR3 loop: CASSQDKGTGSREQYF. CDR3 in DNA: TGCGCCAGCAGCCAAGATAAGGGGACAGGGAGTCGGGAGCAGTACTTC.

The chain is built from TRBV5-1 and TRBJ2-5; D gene unclear. The germline CDR1 and CDR2 sequences are SGHRS and YFSETQ. V was trimmed by 0 bases and J by 1 base, leaving 10 bases between them. This CDR3 is 15 amino acids long. The DNA for the CDR3 is TGCGCCAGCAGCTTGGCCTTGGGTCCCCAAGAGACCCAGTACTTC. Amino acids: CASSLALGPQETQYF.

The chain couples TRBV28 to TRBJ1-1, with 7 nucleotides matching TRBD1. The junction had 7 bases not matched to a gene; V was cut back by 6 bases and J by 3 bases. The length of the CDR3 is 14 residues. Germline CDR1 reads MDHEN; CDR2 reads SYDVKM. CDR3 sequence: CASSGRGADTEAFF. CDR3 sequence (DNA): TGTGCCAGCAGCGGCAGGGGGGCGGACACTGAAGCTTTCTTT.

The chain employs TRBV9 and TRBJ1-2; TRBD1 agrees at 10 bases. V was pared by 3 bases and J by 3 bases, with 5 bases of the junction left unmatched. Germline V gives CDR1 SGDLS, CDR2 YYNGEE. The CDR3 loop spans 15 amino acids. This chain's CDR3 is CASSAPTGGHYGYTF. CDR3 DNA sequence: TGTGCCAGCAGCGCCCCGACAGGGGGCCACTATGGCTACACCTTC. The whole variable domain, filled in from reference TRBV9 and TRBJ1-2, reads DSGVTQTPKHLITATGQRVTLRCSPRSGDLSVYWYQQSLDQGLQFLIQYYNGEERAKGNILERFSAQQFPDLHSELNLSSLELGDSALYFCASSAPTGGHYGYTFGSGTRLTVV.

The J gene is TRBJ1-3, the V gene TRBV7-6; D gene ambiguous. Per germline, CDR1 SGHVS and CDR2 FNYEAQ. V gave up 11 bases and J gave up 4 bases, with 15 bases separating them. CDR3 length equals 13 residues. The CDR3, as DNA: TGTGCCGTCTGTTCCTGGAGGGGAAACACCATATATTTT. Translated: CAVCSWRGNTIYF.

J is TRBJ2-5 and V is TRBV7-2; D remains unclear. Germline-derived CDR1 and CDR2 are SGHTA and FQGNSA. Trimming left V 1 base short and J 0 bases short, with 15 bases between. The CDR3 is made up of 17 amino acids. The CDR3 DNA follows: TGTGCCAGCAGCTTAGGCAGAGGAAGGCCCCACCAAGAGACCCAGTACTTC. Translated, it gives CASSLGRGRPHQETQYF.

The chain recombines TRBV19 with TRBJ1-2, with D possibly being TRBD1 (5 bases). The CDR3 totals 15 residues. V was trimmed by 3 bases and J by 4 bases, leaving 15 bases between them. Germline-derived CDR1 and CDR2 are LNHDA and SQIVND (reference sequence). The CDR3 nucleotides read TGTGCCAGTAGTATCCGAGCCGGGGACGGCTATGGCTACACCTTC. This translates into CASSIRAGDGYGYTF. Looking up the rest from reference TRBV19 and TRBJ1-2 gives the full variable domain: DGGITQSPKYLFRKEGQNVTLSCEQNLNHDAMYWYRQDPGQGLRLIYYSQIVNDFQKGDIAEGYSVSREKKESFPLTVTSAQKNPTAFYLCASSIRAGDGYGYTFGSGTRLTVV.

This chain links TRBV9 with TRBJ1-2; D is unresolved. Trimming removed 0 bases at V and 3 bases at J, with 9 bases between. This CDR3 is 14 amino acids long. Germline lookup yields CDR1 SGDLS and CDR2 YYNGEE. The CDR3 DNA follows: TGTGCCAGCAGCGTAGCTGCCCAGGACTATGGCTACACCTTC. Its translation is CASSVAAQDYGYTF.

This chain connects TRBV19 to TRBJ2-7; D possibly corresponds to TRBD1 (6 bases). V lost 9 bases, J lost 0 bases, and 18 bases lay in between. The CDR3 is 15 amino acids. The V gene's germline CDR1 is LNHDA and CDR2 SQIVND (reference sequence). The CDR3 here is CASKDRQGPSYEQYF. Here the CDR3 DNA reads TGTGCCAGCAAAGACCGGCAGGGGCCCTCCTACGAGCAGTACTTC.

The CDR3 DNA sequence: TGTGCCAGCAGCCCCCGGGGCTACGAGCAGTACTTC. Protein sequence: CASSPRGYEQYF. The chain is built from TRBV14 and TRBJ2-7; D is perhaps TRBD2 (5 bases). Germline V gene data show CDR1 as SGHDN and CDR2 as FVKESK. The V gene lost 4 bases and the J gene lost 3 bases, with 7 bases spanning the gap. The CDR3 totals 12 residues.

V is TRBV28 and J is TRBJ1-5; the match to TRBD1 covers 9 bases. The CDR3 loop spans 17 amino acids. V trimming: 5 bases; J trimming: 1 base; junction bases outside the gene matches: 9. Germline CDR1 is MDHEN and CDR2 is SYDVKM. The CDR3 loop reads CASSGDRAPLSNQPQHF. CDR3 in DNA: TGTGCCAGCAGTGGGGACAGGGCCCCCCTAAGCAATCAGCCCCAGCATTTT.

The rearrangement joins TRBV28 to TRBJ2-7; 7 bases match TRBD1. CDR3 length: 12 amino acids. Germline assignment: CDR1 MDHEN and CDR2 SYDVKM. The trim removed 8 bases at V and 3 bases at J, leaving 4 bases unmatched. CDR3 sequence: CASGTEDYEQYF. CDR3 DNA: TGTGCCAGCGGGACAGAAGACTACGAGCAGTACTTC.

This chain joins TRBV7-6 and TRBJ1-4; the D gene is possibly TRBD1 (6 bases). The CDR3 is made up of 17 amino acids. Germline V gene data show CDR1 as SGHVS and CDR2 as FNYEAQ. The V gene lost 1 base and the J gene lost 4 bases, with 16 bases spanning the gap. The CDR3 loop reads CASSLVLTQGFNEKLFF. CDR3 nucleotides: TGTGCCAGCAGCTTAGTCCTCACACAGGGCTTTAATGAAAAACTGTTTTTT.

The CDR3 nucleotides read TGTGCCAGCAGCTTAGGTTCCGTAGGAACCCCAGAAGAGACCCAGTACTTC. It yields the protein CASSLGSVGTPEETQYF. The chain combines TRBV11-2 with TRBJ2-5; D ambiguous. CDR1 SGHAT and CDR2 FQNNGV come from the germline V gene. This CDR3 is 17 amino acids long. The V end was cut by 1 base, the J end by 3 bases, with 18 bases between.

As regards this clone: Other nucleotide sequences from this sample produce the same CDR3. The V and J genes are TRBV29-1 and TRBJ1-2; no firm D call. V lost 1 base and J 2 bases, leaving 5 bases between the germline ends. The CDR3 is 12 amino acids. Germline V gene data show CDR1 as SQVTM and CDR2 as ANQGSEA. CDR3 coding DNA: TGCAGCGTTGAAGGGTCAAACTATGGCTACACCTTC. This sequence encodes CSVEGSNYGYTF.

The rearrangement joins TRBV6-5 to TRBJ2-5; D not resolved. Germline V CDR1 and CDR2: MNHEY, SVGAGI. The V end lost 2 bases, the J end lost 1 base, and 14 bases lay between the germline ends. The CDR3 extends over 16 amino acids. CDR3 in amino acids: CASSYDVGWGQETQYF. The CDR3 nucleotides read TGTGCCAGCAGTTACGATGTTGGCTGGGGCCAAGAGACCCAGTACTTC.